This T cell receptor (beta chain) was sequenced during a study of blood T cell repertoires in COVID-19. On the study more broadly: Italy, Spain and the United States were the sources of the convalescent and acute COVID-19 samples. Nucleic acid was either cDNA or gDNA, and it came from T cells, B-cell-depleted T cells, or PBMCs.

Per the original data handling: Amplifying reference gene primers gave estimates of nucleated cell counts. Here immunoSEQ multiplex PCR was the method, and the copy in TCRdb shows in-frame clones only, minus some. The V and J calls and clone size are taken from that table; D and trimming were inferred from the DNA. There are under 60,000 clones in the sample; more than 85% occur only once, and around 6% lies in the top ten. The CDR3 totals 13 residues. V was pared by 2 bases and J by 3 bases, with 7 bases between. Germline-derived CDR1 and CDR2 are SEHNR and FQNEAQ (reference sequence). The genes are TRBV7-9 and TRBJ2-5; perhaps TRBD1 as D (5 bases). The sequence was collected from a man aged 45 to 65 with active COVID-19. Sequenced: peripheral blood. In DNA form, the CDR3 reads TGTGCCAGCAGCTTAAACAGGAAAGAGACCCAGTACTTC. It yields the protein CASSLNRKETQYF. Combining the CDR3 with reference TRBV7-9 and TRBJ2-5 gives the whole variable domain DTGVSQNPRHKITKRGQNVTFRCDPISEHNRLYWYRQTLGQGPEFLTYFQNEAQLEKSRLLSDRFSAERPKGSFSTLEIQRTEQGDSAMYLCASSLNRKETQYFGPGTRLLVL.